This record covers a single TCR beta chain. This clonotype is categorized as medium-sized (0.01 to 0.1%). It has no known antigen specificity. Within one base of it there is no much larger clone, and no base qualities were kept. The CDR1 and CDR2 encoded by the germline V gene are SGHNT and YENEEA. The CDR3 goes from the cysteine to the phenylalanine over 16 residues. Just the 48-base CDR3 DNA is kept, in frame starting at base 1. The V end loses 1 base and the J end loses 7 bases, and a stretch of 17 bases separates them. TCR beta rearrangements were amplified from genomic DNA isolated from peripheral blood, not from sorted cells or RNA. This sample is drawn from a study of T cell repertoires in aging, cancer and after chemotherapy (dated by TCRdb to about 2019). Regarding the complete study: The donors fell into six age groups ranging from 30 or younger to 70 or older, and each group had at least three individuals. Paired pre- and post-chemotherapy samples in the solid tumor group came from brain tumor (glioblastoma) patients receiving temozolomide-based therapy. In total, the full dataset held 10 million or so TCR reads. To examine immunoaging and T cell reconstitution after chemotherapy, the study profiled TCR beta repertoires in peripheral blood from healthy donors and cancer patients. The cohort comprised around 210 cancer patients, more than 90 with hematological and fewer than 140 with solid cancers, plus 95 healthy donors as a reference group.

What the study reported, not specific to this receptor: According to the authors, the repertoire data do not permit conclusions about immunological memory after chemotherapy. In healthy donors, the decline in TCR diversity with age was mainly explained by loss of richness, whereas in cancer patients loss of evenness was also found to contribute. Untreated patients with hematological or solid cancers showed significantly lower blood TCR diversity and higher clonality than age-matched healthy donors. In both cancer cohorts, the median generation probability rose over the chemotherapy interval, which suggests that the repertoire was reconstituted through rebound thymic output.

Multiplex touch-down PCR with a mixed TRB-A/B primer pool was used to amplify rearranged TRB sequences covering the V, D and J segments. Two consecutive PCR reactions with Phusion HS II polymerase added Illumina adapters and sample indices to the amplicons. The amplicons were purified from gel with the NucleoSpin Gel and PCR Clean-up kit and then assessed with Qubit and an Agilent 2100 Bioanalyzer. Sequencing of libraries was carried out on an Illumina MiSeq in 600-cycle, single-indexed, paired-end runs. In the paper's pipeline: TRB sequences were processed with MiXCR versions 2.12 and 3.0.5. A clone was defined as each unique CDR3 nucleotide sequence, and only productive sequences supported by at least two reads were kept. The repertoire metrics were Shannon diversity, evenness, clonality (calculated as one minus evenness), and diversity profiles parameterized by alpha from 0 to 5. The IGoR algorithm was used to calculate generation probabilities of clones in the paired pre- and post-chemotherapy samples. The public sequencing data were trimmed at Q25 with fastp and processed into clonotypes with MiXCR by TCRdb, which kept only in-frame beta chains. Each CDR3 protein appears once, grouped with its most common genes and DNA. The V and J calls here are based on TCRdb, not the publication. Counted in this sample were 7,000 to 10,000 distinct CDR3 sequences; about 41% of them appeared once. 9% to 15% of the sample is taken by the ten largest.

The chain was built from TRBV11-3 and TRBJ2-1, and the D gene may be TRBD1, 6 bases matching. The sequence came from a human donor with a solid tumor. The material sequenced was blood. The CDR3: CASSLGLSRGQNEQFF. Here is the DNA: TGTGCCAGCAGCTTAGGATTGAGCAGGGGCCAGAATGAGCAGTTCTTC.